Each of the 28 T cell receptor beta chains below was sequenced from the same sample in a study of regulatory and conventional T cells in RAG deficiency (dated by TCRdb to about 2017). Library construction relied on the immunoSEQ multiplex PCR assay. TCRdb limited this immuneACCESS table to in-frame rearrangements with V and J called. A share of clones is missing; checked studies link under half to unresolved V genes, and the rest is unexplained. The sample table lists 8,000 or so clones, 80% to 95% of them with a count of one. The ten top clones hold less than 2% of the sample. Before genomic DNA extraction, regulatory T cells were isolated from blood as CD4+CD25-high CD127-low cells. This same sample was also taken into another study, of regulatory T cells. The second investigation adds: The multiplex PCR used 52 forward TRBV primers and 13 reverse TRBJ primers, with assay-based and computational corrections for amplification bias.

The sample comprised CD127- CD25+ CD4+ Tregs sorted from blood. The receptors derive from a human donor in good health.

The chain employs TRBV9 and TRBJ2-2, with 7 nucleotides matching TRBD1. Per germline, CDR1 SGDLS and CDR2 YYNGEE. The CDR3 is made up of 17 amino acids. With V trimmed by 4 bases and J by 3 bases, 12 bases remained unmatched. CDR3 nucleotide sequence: TGTGCCAGCAGCCCAAGGGGCCCAGGGGGTTACACCGGGGAGCTGTTTTTT. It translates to CASSPRGPGGYTGELFF.

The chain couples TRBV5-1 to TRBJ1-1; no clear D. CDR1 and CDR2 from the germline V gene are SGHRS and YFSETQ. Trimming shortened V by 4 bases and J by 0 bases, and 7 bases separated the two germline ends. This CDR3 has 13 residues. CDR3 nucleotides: TGCGCCAGCAGCACAGAAATGAACACTGAAGCTTTCTTT. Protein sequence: CASSTEMNTEAFF.

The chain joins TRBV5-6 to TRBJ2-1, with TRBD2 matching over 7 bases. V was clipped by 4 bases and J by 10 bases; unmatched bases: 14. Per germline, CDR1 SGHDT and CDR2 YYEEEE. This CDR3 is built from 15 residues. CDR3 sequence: CASSLMGGGLREQFF. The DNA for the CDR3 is TGTGCCAGCAGCCTCATGGGGGGAGGGTTAAGGGAGCAGTTCTTC.

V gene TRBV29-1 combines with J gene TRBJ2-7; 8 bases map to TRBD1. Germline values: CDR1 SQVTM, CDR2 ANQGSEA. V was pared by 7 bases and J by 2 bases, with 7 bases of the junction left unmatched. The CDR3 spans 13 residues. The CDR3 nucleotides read TGCAGCGCTGCCGGACAGGGACCCTACGAGCAGTACTTC. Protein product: CSAAGQGPYEQYF.

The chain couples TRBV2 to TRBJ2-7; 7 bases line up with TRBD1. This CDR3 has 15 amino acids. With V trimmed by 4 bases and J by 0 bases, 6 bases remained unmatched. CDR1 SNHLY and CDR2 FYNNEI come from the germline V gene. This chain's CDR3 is CASSVQTGSSYEQYF. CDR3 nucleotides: TGTGCCAGCAGTGTTCAGACAGGGAGCTCCTACGAGCAGTACTTC.

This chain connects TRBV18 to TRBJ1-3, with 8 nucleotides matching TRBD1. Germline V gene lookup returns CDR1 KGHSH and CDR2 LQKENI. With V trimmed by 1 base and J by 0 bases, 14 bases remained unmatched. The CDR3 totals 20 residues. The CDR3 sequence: CASSPQGWDRLLFSGNTIYF. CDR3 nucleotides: TGTGCCAGCTCACCACAGGGTTGGGACAGGTTACTCTTCTCTGGAAACACCATATATTTT.

Written as DNA, the CDR3 is TGTGCCAGCAGCTCCAGGGGCAGGGGGCTGAGAGAGACCCAGTACTTC. Encoded protein: CASSSRGRGLRETQYF. The rearrangement links TRBV7-2 to TRBJ2-5, with TRBD1 identical over 8 bases. Trimming removed 4 bases from V and 4 bases from J; junction bases left unmatched: 11. The CDR3 contains 16 residues. Germline assignment: CDR1 SGHTA and CDR2 FQGNSA.

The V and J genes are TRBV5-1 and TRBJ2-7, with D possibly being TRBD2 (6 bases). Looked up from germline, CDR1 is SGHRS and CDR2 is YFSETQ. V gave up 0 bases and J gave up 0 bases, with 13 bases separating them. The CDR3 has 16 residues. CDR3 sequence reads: CASSLGLGGTSYEQYF. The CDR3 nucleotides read TGCGCCAGCAGCTTGGGACTCGGCGGGACCTCCTACGAGCAGTACTTC.

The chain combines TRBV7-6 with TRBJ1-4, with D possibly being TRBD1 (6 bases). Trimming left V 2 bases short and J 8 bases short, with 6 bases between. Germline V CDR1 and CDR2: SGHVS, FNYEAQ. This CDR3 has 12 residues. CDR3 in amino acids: CASSLQGEKLFF. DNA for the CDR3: TGTGCCAGCAGCTTACAGGGGGAAAAACTGTTTTTT.

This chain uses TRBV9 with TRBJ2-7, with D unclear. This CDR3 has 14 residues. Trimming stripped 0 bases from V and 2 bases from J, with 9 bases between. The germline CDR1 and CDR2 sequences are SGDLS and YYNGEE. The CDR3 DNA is TGTGCCAGCAGCGTAGGCCCAGATACCTACGAGCAGTACTTC. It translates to CASSVGPDTYEQYF.

CDR3 amino acids: CASGLVRQFNEQFF. The DNA of the CDR3 is TGTGCTAGTGGTTTGGTACGACAATTCAATGAGCAGTTCTTC. This chain joins TRBV12-5 and TRBJ2-1; unclear D gene. The CDR3 is made up of 14 amino acids. Trimming shortened V by 0 bases and J by 6 bases, and 9 bases separated the two germline ends. Per germline, CDR1 LGHNT and CDR2 FRNRAP. Using reference TRBV12-5 and TRBJ2-1 for the parts outside the CDR3, the full variable domain is DARVTQTPRHKVTEMGQEVTMRCQPILGHNTVFWYRQTMMQGLELLAYFRNRAPLDDSGMPKDRFSAEMPDATLATLKIQPSEPRDSAVYFCASGLVRQFNEQFFGPGTRLTVL.

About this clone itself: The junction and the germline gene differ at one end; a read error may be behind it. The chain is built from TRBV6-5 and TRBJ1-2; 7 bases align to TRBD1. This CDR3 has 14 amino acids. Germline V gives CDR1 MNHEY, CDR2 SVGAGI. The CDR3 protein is CASSYSDRASGYTF. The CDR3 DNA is TGTGCCAGCAGCTACTCAGACAGGGCGAGCGGCTACACCTTC.

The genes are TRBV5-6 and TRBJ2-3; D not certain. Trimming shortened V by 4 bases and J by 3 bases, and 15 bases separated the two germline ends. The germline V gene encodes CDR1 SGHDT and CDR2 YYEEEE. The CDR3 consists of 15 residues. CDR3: CASSPIQSATDTQYF. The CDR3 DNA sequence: TGTGCCAGCAGCCCTATACAGAGTGCTACAGATACGCAGTATTTT.

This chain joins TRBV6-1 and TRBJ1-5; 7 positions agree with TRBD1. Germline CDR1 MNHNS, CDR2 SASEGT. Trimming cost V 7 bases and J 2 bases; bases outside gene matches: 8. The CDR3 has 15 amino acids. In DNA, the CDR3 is TGTGCCAGCAAAAGGCCCGGACAGGGCAATCAGCCCCAGCATTTT. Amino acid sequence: CASKRPGQGNQPQHF.

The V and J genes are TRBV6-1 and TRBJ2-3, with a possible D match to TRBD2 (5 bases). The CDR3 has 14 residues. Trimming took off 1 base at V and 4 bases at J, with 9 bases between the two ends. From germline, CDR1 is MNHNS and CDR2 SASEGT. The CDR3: CASSEGFSADTQYF. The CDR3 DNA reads TGTGCCAGCAGTGAAGGGTTTAGCGCAGATACGCAGTATTTT.

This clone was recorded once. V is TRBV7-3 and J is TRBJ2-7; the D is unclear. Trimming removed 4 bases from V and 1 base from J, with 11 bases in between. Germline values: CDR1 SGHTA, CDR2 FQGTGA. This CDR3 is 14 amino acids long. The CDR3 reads CASSSTGFSYEQYF. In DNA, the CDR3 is TGTGCCAGCAGCTCGACCGGGTTTTCCTACGAGCAGTACTTC.

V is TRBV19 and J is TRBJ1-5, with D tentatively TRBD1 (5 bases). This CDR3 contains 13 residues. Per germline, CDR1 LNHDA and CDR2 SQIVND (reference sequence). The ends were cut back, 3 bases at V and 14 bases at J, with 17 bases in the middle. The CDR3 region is CASSISGGGMKHF. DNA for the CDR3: TGTGCCAGTAGTATCAGTGGGGGGGGAATGAAGCATTTT.

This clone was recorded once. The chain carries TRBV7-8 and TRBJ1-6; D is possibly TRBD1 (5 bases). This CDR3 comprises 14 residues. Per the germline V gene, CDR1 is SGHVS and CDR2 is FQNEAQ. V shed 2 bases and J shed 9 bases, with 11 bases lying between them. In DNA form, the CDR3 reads TGTGCCAGCAGCTTAAGGCAGGGAGGTTCACCCCTCCACTTT. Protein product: CASSLRQGGSPLHF. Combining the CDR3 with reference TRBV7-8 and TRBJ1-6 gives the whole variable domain GAGVSQSPRYKVAKRGQDVALRCDPISGHVSLFWYQQALGQGPEFLTYFQNEAQLDKSGLPSDRFFAERPEGSVSTLKIQRTQQEDSAVYLCASSLRQGGSPLHFGNGTRLTVT.

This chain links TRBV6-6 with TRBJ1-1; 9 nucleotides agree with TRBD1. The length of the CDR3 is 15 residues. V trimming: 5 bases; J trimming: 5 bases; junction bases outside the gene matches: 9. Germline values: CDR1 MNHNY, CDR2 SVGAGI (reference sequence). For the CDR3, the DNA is TGTGCCAGCAGTCCACAGAACAGGGGGCAGACTGAAGCTTTCTTT. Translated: CASSPQNRGQTEAFF.

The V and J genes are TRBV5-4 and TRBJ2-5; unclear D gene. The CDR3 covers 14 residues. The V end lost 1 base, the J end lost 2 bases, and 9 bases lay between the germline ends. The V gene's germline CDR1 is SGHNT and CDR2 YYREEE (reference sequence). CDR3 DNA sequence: TGTGCCAGCAGCTTGTCGAACAGACAAGAGACCCAGTACTTC. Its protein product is CASSLSNRQETQYF.

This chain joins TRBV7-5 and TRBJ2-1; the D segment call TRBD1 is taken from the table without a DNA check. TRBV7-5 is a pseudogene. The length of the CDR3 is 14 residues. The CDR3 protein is CVPSGLGFQDEQFF. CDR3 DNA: TGTGTCCCGTCTGGCTTAGGATTTCAGGATGAGCAGTTCTTC.

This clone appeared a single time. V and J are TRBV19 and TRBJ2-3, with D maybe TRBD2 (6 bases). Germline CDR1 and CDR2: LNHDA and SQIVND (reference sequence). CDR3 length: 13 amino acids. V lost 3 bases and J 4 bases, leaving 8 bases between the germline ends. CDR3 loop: CASSIRRADTQYF. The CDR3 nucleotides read TGTGCCAGTAGTATTAGGAGGGCAGATACGCAGTATTTT. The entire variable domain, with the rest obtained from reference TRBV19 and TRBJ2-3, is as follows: DGGITQSPKYLFRKEGQNVTLSCEQNLNHDAMYWYRQDPGQGLRLIYYSQIVNDFQKGDIAEGYSVSREKKESFPLTVTSAQKNPTAFYLCASSIRRADTQYFGPGTRLTVL.

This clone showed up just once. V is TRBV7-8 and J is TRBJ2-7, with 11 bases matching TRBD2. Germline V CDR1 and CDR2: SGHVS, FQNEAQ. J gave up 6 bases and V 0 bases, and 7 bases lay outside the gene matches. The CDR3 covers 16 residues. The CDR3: CASSLAATSGRGEQYF. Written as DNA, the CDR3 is TGTGCCAGCAGCTTAGCCGCCACTAGCGGGAGAGGCGAGCAGTACTTC. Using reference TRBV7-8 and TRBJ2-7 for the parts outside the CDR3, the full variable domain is GAGVSQSPRYKVAKRGQDVALRCDPISGHVSLFWYQQALGQGPEFLTYFQNEAQLDKSGLPSDRFFAERPEGSVSTLKIQRTQQEDSAVYLCASSLAATSGRGEQYFGPGTRLTVT.

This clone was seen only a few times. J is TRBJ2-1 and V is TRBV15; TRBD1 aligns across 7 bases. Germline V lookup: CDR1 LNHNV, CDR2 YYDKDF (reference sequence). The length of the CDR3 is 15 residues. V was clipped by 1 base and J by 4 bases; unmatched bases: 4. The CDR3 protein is CATSRVDRRYNEQFF. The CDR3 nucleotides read TGTGCCACCAGCAGAGTGGACAGGCGGTACAATGAGCAGTTCTTC. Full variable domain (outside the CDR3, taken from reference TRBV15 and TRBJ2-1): DAMVIQNPRYQVTQFGKPVTLSCSQTLNHNVMYWYQQKSSQAPKLLFHYYDKDFNNEADTPDNFQSRRPNTSFCFLDIRSPGLGDTAMYLCATSRVDRRYNEQFFGPGTRLTVL.

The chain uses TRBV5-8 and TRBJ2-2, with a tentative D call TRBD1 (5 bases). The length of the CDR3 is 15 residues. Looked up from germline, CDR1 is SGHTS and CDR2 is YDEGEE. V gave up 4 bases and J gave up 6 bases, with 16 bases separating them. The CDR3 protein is CASSVRGQGSGELFF. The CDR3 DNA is TGTGCCAGCAGCGTAAGGGGCCAAGGTTCCGGGGAGCTGTTTTTT.

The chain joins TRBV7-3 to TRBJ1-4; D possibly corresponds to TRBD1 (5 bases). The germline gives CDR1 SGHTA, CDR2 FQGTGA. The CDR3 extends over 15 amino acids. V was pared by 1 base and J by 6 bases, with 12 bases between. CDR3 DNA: TGTGCCAGCAGCTTAATTCAGGGATGGGATGAAAAACTGTTTTTT. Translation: CASSLIQGWDEKLFF.

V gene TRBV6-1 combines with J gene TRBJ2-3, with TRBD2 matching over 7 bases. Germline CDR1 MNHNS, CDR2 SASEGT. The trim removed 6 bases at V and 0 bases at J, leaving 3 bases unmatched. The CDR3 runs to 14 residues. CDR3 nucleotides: TGTGCCAGCAGGTGGGGGGGGAGCACAGATACGCAGTATTTT. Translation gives CASRWGGSTDTQYF.

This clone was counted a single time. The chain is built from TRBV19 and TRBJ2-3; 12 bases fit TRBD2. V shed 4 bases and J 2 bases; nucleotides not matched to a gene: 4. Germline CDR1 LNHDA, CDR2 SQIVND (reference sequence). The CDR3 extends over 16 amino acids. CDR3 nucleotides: TGTGCCAGTAGTAGACCTAGCGGGAGGGCCACAGATACGCAGTATTTT. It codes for CASSRPSGRATDTQYF.